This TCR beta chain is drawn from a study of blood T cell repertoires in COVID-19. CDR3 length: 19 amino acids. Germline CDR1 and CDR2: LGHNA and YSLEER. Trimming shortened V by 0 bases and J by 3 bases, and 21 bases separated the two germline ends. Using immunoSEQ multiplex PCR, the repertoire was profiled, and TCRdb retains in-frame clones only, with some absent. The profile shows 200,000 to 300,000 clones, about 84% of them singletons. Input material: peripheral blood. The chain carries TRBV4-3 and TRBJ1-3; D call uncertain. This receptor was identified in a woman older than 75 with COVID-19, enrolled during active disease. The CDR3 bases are TGCGCCAGCAGCCAAGACGTTTCCTCTATTGGCGGGTTTGGAAACACCATATATTTT. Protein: CASSQDVSSIGGFGNTIYF.